This is a list of T cell receptor beta chains from one sample in a study of shared clonotypes between healthy human individuals. Clones were read by immunoSEQ multiplex PCR, and TCRdb kept only the in-frame ones, dropping some. The sample has approximately 510,000 clones; roughly 78% are singletons. Sequences were obtained from PBMCs. These TCRs come from a woman between 35 and 50 years old in good health. Some clones in this sample may be carry-over from other donors' samples. Each CDR3 is given with its conserved first and last residue. The D gene is left open where the match is weak. Part of the rows lack a size; the others show once, few, many or a class for expanded clones.

CDR3aa | CDR3nt | abundance | j_gene | d_gene | v_gene
CASSFGLAGVDEQFF | TGTGCCAGCAGCTTTGGACTAGCGGGAGTTGATGAGCAGTTCTTC | . | TRBJ2-1 | TRBD2 | TRBV11-1
CASSLSYGAFETQYF | TGTGCCAGCAGCTTATCGTACGGGGCTTTTGAGACCCAGTACTTC | . | TRBJ2-5 | . | TRBV7-9
CASTDSGINEQYF | TGTGCCAGCACCGATAGCGGGATAAACGAGCAGTACTTC | . | TRBJ2-7 | TRBD2 | TRBV7-9
CASSMLATTYNEQFF | TGTGCCAGTAGTATGCTAGCAACAACCTACAATGAGCAGTTCTTC | . | TRBJ2-1 | . | TRBV19
CASSSPTGLTGELFF | TGCGCCAGCAGCTCCCCGACAGGGCTCACCGGGGAGCTGTTTTTT | . | TRBJ2-2 | TRBD1 | TRBV5-1
CATSRDLSQETQYF | TGTGCCACCAGCAGAGATCTTTCCCAAGAGACCCAGTACTTC | few | TRBJ2-5 | . | TRBV15
CASSLGRLVGYTF | TGTGCCAGCAGCTTGGGACGCTTGGTGGGCTACACCTTC | . | TRBJ1-2 | . | TRBV5-6
CASSLVGDTYTGELFF | TGTGCCAGCAGCTTAGTAGGAGACACCTACACCGGGGAGCTGTTTTTT | . | TRBJ2-2 | . | TRBV7-8
CASSMVFGNTEAFF | TGTGCCAGTAGTATGGTTTTCGGGAACACTGAAGCTTTCTTT | . | TRBJ1-1 | . | TRBV19
CASKGGASTDTQYF | TGTGCCAGCAAGGGGGGGGCTAGCACAGATACGCAGTATTTT | once | TRBJ2-3 | . | TRBV6-6
CSVQTGSAEAFF | TGCAGCGTCCAAACAGGGTCGGCTGAAGCTTTCTTT | . | TRBJ1-1 | . | TRBV29-1
CASSPRLGPGEQYF | TGTGCCAGCTCACCACGGCTGGGACCGGGCGAGCAGTACTTC | . | TRBJ2-7 | . | TRBV18
CASSFHRDRAYEQYF | TGTGCCAGCAGTTTTCACCGGGACAGGGCCTACGAGCAGTACTTC | . | TRBJ2-7 | TRBD1 | TRBV28
CSVGTSGSRETQYF | TGCAGCGTGGGGACTAGCGGGAGTCGGGAGACCCAGTACTTC | . | TRBJ2-5 | TRBD2 | TRBV29-1
CASSSRLSTDTQYF | TGCGCCAGCAGCAGCCGACTATCCACAGATACGCAGTATTTT | once | TRBJ2-3 | . | TRBV5-1
CASSLRQGNTGELFF | TGCGCCAGCAGCTTGCGACAGGGGAACACCGGGGAGCTGTTTTTT | . | TRBJ2-2 | TRBD1 | TRBV5-1
CASSLEAGATDTQYF | TGCGCCAGCAGCTTGGAGGCCGGGGCCACAGATACGCAGTATTTT | . | TRBJ2-3 | . | TRBV5-1
CASSQGGGEETQYF | TGTGCCAGCAGCCAAGGGGGTGGGGAAGAGACCCAGTACTTC | . | TRBJ2-5 | . | TRBV4-2
CASSLVPGLLAYEQYF | TGCGCCAGCAGCTTGGTCCCGGGACTTTTAGCCTACGAGCAGTACTTC | . | TRBJ2-7 | . | TRBV5-1
CASSPPAGEETQYF | TGTGCCAGCTCACCACCGGCAGGAGAAGAGACCCAGTACTTC | . | TRBJ2-5 | . | TRBV18
CASSLKGGSYEQFF | TGCGCCAGCAGCTTGAAAGGTGGGAGCTATGAGCAGTTCTTC | once | TRBJ2-1 | . | TRBV5-1
CASSPQALSDTQYF | TGTGCCAGCAGCCCCCAGGCTTTGTCAGATACGCAGTATTTT | once | TRBJ2-3 | . | TRBV6-4
CASSIGRLAGGRGETQYF | TGTGCCAGTAGTATTGGTCGGCTAGCGGGAGGGAGGGGAGAGACCCAGTACTTC | . | TRBJ2-5 | TRBD2 | TRBV19
CASSSLDRGYEQYF | TGTGCCAGCAGCTCCCTGGACAGGGGTTACGAGCAGTACTTC | . | TRBJ2-7 | TRBD1 | TRBV7-9
CASSREDRTFQETQYF | TGTGCCAGCTCACGCGAGGACAGAACCTTCCAAGAGACCCAGTACTTC | . | TRBJ2-5 | . | TRBV18
CASSFHRGRNYGYTF | TGTGCCAGCAGTTTCCACAGGGGGCGAAACTATGGCTACACCTTC | . | TRBJ1-2 | TRBD1 | TRBV28
CASSQSLQRNTGELFF | TGCGCCAGCAGCCAAAGCCTTCAGAGAAACACCGGGGAGCTGTTTTTT | . | TRBJ2-2 | . | TRBV4-3
CASTSSAGMADTEAFF | TGCGCCAGCACCTCATCGGCAGGGATGGCTGACACTGAAGCTTTCTTT | . | TRBJ1-1 | . | TRBV23-1
CASSQVARSYEQYF | TGTGCCAGCAGCCAAGTGGCCCGCTCCTACGAGCAGTACTTC | . | TRBJ2-7 | . | TRBV4-2
CASSPTSGGPQETQYF | TGTGCCAGCAGCCCAACGTCGGGAGGGCCTCAAGAGACCCAGTACTTC | . | TRBJ2-5 | TRBD2 | TRBV27
CASSPFGREATGELFF | TGTGCCAGCAGCCCGTTCGGGCGGGAGGCAACCGGGGAGCTGTTTTTT | . | TRBJ2-2 | TRBD2 | TRBV9
CASSYPRESQFF | TGTGCCAGCAGTTACCCTCGTGAGAGTCAGTTCTTC | . | TRBJ2-1 | . | TRBV6-6
CASSLPRREQYF | TGTGCCAGCAGCTTACCCCGAAGAGAGCAGTACTTC | . | TRBJ2-7 | . | TRBV7-8
CAISDLAGVDTGELFF | TGTGCCATCAGTGACTTAGCGGGAGTTGACACCGGGGAGCTGTTTTTT | . | TRBJ2-2 | TRBD2 | TRBV10-3
CASSSHGAFPSGNTIYF | TGTGCCAGCAGCTCCCACGGTGCTTTCCCCTCTGGAAACACCATATATTTT | . | TRBJ1-3 | . | TRBV7-9
CATTTTGAGGYTF | TGTGCAACTACCACGACGGGGGCCGGTGGCTACACCTTC | . | TRBJ1-2 | . | TRBV2
CSPPDRGVAETQYF | TGCAGCCCACCGGACAGGGGGGTAGCAGAGACCCAGTACTTC | once | TRBJ2-5 | TRBD1 | TRBV29-1
CASFSDRNQETQYF | TGTGCCAGCTTCTCCGACAGGAACCAAGAGACCCAGTACTTC | . | TRBJ2-5 | . | TRBV18
CASSSGFTGELFF | TGTGCCAGCAGTTCCGGGTTTACCGGGGAGCTGTTTTTT | . | TRBJ2-2 | . | TRBV6-1
CAWSPGPRVEQYF | TGTGCCTGGAGTCCGGGCCCCCGGGTCGAGCAGTACTTC | . | TRBJ2-7 | . | TRBV30
CASSLTYSATGSNEQFF | TGCGCCAGCAGCTTAACGTACAGCGCCACAGGGTCCAATGAGCAGTTCTTC | once | TRBJ2-1 | . | TRBV5-1
CASSLMAGGGPKETQYF | TGTGCCAGCAGTTTGATGGCGGGTGGGGGGCCCAAAGAGACCCAGTACTTC | . | TRBJ2-5 | . | TRBV27
CASGLVDKGASYNEQFF | TGTGCTAGTGGTTTGGTAGACAAGGGGGCCTCCTACAATGAGCAGTTCTTC | . | TRBJ2-1 | TRBD1 | TRBV12-5
CASSFLGSEQYF | TGTGCCAGCAGCTTTTTAGGATCCGAGCAGTACTTC | . | TRBJ2-7 | . | TRBV5-4
CASSSLMNTEAFF | TGTGCCAGCAGCTCTCTCATGAACACTGAAGCTTTCTTT | . | TRBJ1-1 | . | TRBV7-9
CATGQGRGTDTQYF | TGTGCCACCGGGCAGGGTCGGGGCACAGATACGCAGTATTTT | . | TRBJ2-3 | . | TRBV15
CASSLGTASYEQYF | TGTGCCAGCAGCTTGGGGACAGCTTCCTACGAGCAGTACTTC | once | TRBJ2-7 | TRBD1 | TRBV7-2
CASSIGQNNEQFF | TGTGCCAGTAGTATAGGGCAGAACAATGAGCAGTTCTTC | once | TRBJ2-1 | . | TRBV19
CASSQIDTQYF | TGTGCCAGCAGCCAAATAGATACGCAGTATTTT | . | TRBJ2-3 | . | TRBV14
CASSKTGSYEQYF | TGTGCCAGCAGCAAGACAGGGTCCTACGAGCAGTACTTC | . | TRBJ2-7 | TRBD1 | TRBV11-1
CAIGQGAGYEQYF | TGTGCCATCGGGCAGGGGGCGGGATACGAGCAGTACTTC | . | TRBJ2-7 | TRBD1 | TRBV10-3
CSATSYEQYF | TGCAGTGCTACCAGTTACGAGCAGTACTTC | . | TRBJ2-7 | . | TRBV20-1